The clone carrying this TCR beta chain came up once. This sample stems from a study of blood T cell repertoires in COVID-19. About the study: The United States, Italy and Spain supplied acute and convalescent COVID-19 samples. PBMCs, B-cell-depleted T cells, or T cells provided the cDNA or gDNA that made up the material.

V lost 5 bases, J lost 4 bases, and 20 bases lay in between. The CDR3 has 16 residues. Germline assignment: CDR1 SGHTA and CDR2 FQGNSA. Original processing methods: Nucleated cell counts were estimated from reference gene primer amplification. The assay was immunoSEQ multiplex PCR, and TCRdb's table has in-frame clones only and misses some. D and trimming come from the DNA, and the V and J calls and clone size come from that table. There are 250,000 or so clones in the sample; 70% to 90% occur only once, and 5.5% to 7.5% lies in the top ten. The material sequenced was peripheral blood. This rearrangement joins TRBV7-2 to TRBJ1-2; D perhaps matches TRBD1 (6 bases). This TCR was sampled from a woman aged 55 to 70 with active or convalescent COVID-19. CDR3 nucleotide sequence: TGTGCCAGCAGCACAGACAGGCTCCTAGGGATCTATGGCTACACCTTC. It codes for CASSTDRLLGIYGYTF.